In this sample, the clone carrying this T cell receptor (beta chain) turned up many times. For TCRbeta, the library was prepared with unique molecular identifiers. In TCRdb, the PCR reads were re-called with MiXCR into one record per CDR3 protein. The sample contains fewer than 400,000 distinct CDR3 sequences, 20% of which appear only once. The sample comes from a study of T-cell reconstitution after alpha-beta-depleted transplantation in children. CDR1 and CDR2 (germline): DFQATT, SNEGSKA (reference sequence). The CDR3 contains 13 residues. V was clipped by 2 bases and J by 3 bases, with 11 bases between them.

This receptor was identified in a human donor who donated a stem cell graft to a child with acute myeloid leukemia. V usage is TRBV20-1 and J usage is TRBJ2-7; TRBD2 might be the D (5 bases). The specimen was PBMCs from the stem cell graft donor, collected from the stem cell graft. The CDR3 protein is CSARRLASYEQYF. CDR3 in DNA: TGCAGTGCTAGAAGGCTAGCTAGCTACGAGCAGTACTTC.